The rows below give T cell receptor beta chains drawn from one sample of a study of shared clonotypes between healthy human individuals. The method was immunoSEQ multiplex PCR; TCRdb's version includes in-frame clones alone and lacks a portion of them. Among about half a million clones listed, roughly three quarters were seen once. Sequencing was carried out using PBMCs. Receptors originate from a woman between 35 and 50 years old in good health. Some clones in this sample may be carry-over from other donors' samples. The CDR3 runs from the conserved cysteine through the conserved F or W.

V gene | CDR3 protein
TRBV6-1 | CASRRTGGIYEQYF
TRBV7-6 | CASSFTGGTNEKLFF
TRBV18 | CASSDTGNQPQHF
TRBV19 | CASSRAGTGNYGYTF
TRBV2 | CASSLQTEAFF
TRBV5-5 | CASSSHVNTIYF
TRBV28 | CASTPSAGSYNEQFF
TRBV29-1 | CSVEDPGLADWSYNEQFF
TRBV19 | CASTSDSYEQYF
TRBV5-1 | CASKEGGYNEQFF
TRBV10-3 | CAISESTGNEKLFF
TRBV28 | CASRPWGTGGRTEAFF
TRBV5-1 | CASSLGLAGKETQYF
TRBV14 | CASSLWSGGANVLTF
TRBV5-1 | CASSLRQGADTEAFF
TRBV19 | CASSNLADQGEQYF
TRBV5-1 | CASSSGLGSSYEQYF
TRBV7-2 | CASSSGRDRLYEQYF
TRBV28 | CASSLPGQGGPNQPQHF
TRBV28 | CATRLAGANEQFF
TRBV6-1 | CASSEVGPAGETQYF
TRBV7-6 | CASSGWTSGNNYEQYF
TRBV2 | CASSVGLAGADTQYF
TRBV2 | CASIWEPPGEQFF
TRBV27 | CASSSFPDYEQYF
TRBV30 | CAWNAATEQFF
TRBV6-1 | CASSNNRGLHYGYTF
TRBV28 | CASRLAGGDTYEQYF
TRBV7-2 | CASSSSGTYEQYF
TRBV6-1 | CASSDQGAGYTGYTF
TRBV4-1 | CASSQEWRGMGYEQYF
TRBV5-1 | CASSLAPGMGNQPQHF
TRBV27 | CASSLQQGGSYEQYF
TRBV6-1 | CASTGDSYEQYF
TRBV11-2 | CASSLGEPYEQYF
TRBV5-1 | CASSLEGAGDGTDTQYF
TRBV16 | CASSQRTNTEAFF
TRBV4-1 | CASSQVMDNSGNTIYF
TRBV14 | CASSRALYEQYF
TRBV10-3 | CANSKTGQEDNEQFF
TRBV7-9 | CASSLVVGYYNEQFF
TRBV5-4 | CASGEGGISTDTQYF
TRBV25-1 | CASLTNSGPNGYTF
TRBV9 | CASSVAWGITDTQYF
TRBV11-2 | CASSSPLADPYNEQFF
TRBV5-1 | CASSFTGTSGDTQYF
TRBV19 | CASSTARQETQYF
TRBV5-5 | CASSRDGQGGHEQYF